The 31 T cell receptor beta chains below come from one sample, sequenced in a study of PD-1 blockade in mismatch repair-deficient tumors. Profiling relied on immunoSEQ multiplex PCR, and the TCRdb table lists in-frame clones only, not all of them. The table has approximately 22,000 clones, just under 85% seen once. This specimen was peripheral blood, taken 2 weeks after starting pembrolizumab. Receptors were obtained from an adult with mismatch repair-deficient cancer.

The chain employs TRBV5-1 and TRBJ1-1; TRBD1 might be the D (5 bases). V was trimmed by 5 bases and J by 4 bases, leaving 12 bases between them. The length of the CDR3 is 13 residues. The germline CDR1 and CDR2 sequences are SGHRS and YFSETQ. The CDR3 sequence: CASSYAGVTEAFF. CDR3 nucleotides: TGCGCCAGCAGTTATGCGGGGGTCACTGAAGCTTTCTTT.

The V and J genes are TRBV7-2 and TRBJ2-5, with TRBD2 identical over 12 bases. Per the germline V gene, CDR1 is SGHTA and CDR2 is FQGNSA. After removal of 7 bases from V and 6 bases from J, the junction contained 12 bases not matched to a gene. The CDR3 extends over 16 amino acids. This CDR3 reads CASIKTSGSLWKTQYF. CDR3 sequence (DNA): TGTGCCAGCATCAAGACTAGCGGGAGCTTGTGGAAGACCCAGTACTTC.

The chain carries TRBV4-3 and TRBJ2-7, with D tentatively TRBD2 (6 bases). Germline-derived CDR1 and CDR2 are LGHNA and YSLEER. This CDR3 is built from 15 residues. V lost 4 bases to trimming and J lost 3 bases, with 16 bases between them. CDR3 sequence (DNA): TGCGCCAGCAGCCCTTCCCTCGGCGGGAACTACGAGCAGTACTTC. Translation gives CASSPSLGGNYEQYF.

V usage is TRBV6-1 and J usage is TRBJ2-7, with 8 bases lining up with TRBD1. The CDR3 covers 15 residues. From germline, CDR1 is MNHNS and CDR2 SASEGT. Losses at the gene ends were 4 bases for V and 4 bases for J; bases not matched to a gene: 9. CDR3 region: CASSVTGVGGYEQYF. The CDR3 region has the DNA TGTGCCAGCAGTGTGACAGGGGTAGGGGGGTACGAGCAGTACTTC.

The rearrangement joins TRBV19 to TRBJ2-3; the D call may be TRBD1 or TRBD2 (5 bases each). Germline CDR1 and CDR2: LNHDA and SQIVND (reference sequence). The CDR3 covers 14 residues. Trimming pared 1 base from V and 8 bases from J, leaving 13 bases between. Written as DNA, the CDR3 is TGTGCCAGTAGTATAGTTGAGGGGCGGAGTACGCAGTATTTT. This sequence encodes CASSIVEGRSTQYF.

The chain carries TRBV6-6 and TRBJ2-3; D perhaps matches TRBD1 (5 bases). V dropped 5 bases and J dropped 5 bases, with 8 bases sitting between them. The CDR3 length is 12 residues. Per the germline V gene, CDR1 is MNHNY and CDR2 is SVGAGI (reference sequence). The CDR3: CASSRQGDTQYF. CDR3 sequence (DNA): TGTGCCAGCAGTCGCCAGGGAGATACGCAGTATTTT.

This clone was found a few times. The CDR3 region has the DNA TGTGCCAGCAGTTTGTCGGAGAGTGACATCCCCGGGGCCAACGTCCTGACTTTC. Translating gives CASSLSESDIPGANVLTF. This chain joins TRBV28 and TRBJ2-6, with D unresolved. This CDR3 is 18 amino acids long. From germline, CDR1 is MDHEN and CDR2 SYDVKM. V was trimmed by 3 bases and J by 4 bases, leaving 19 bases between them.

This clone came up a few times. The V gene is TRBV4-2, the J gene TRBJ1-4; D perhaps matches TRBD1 (5 bases). Germline V CDR1 and CDR2: LGHNA, YNFKEQ. The CDR3 loop spans 16 amino acids. The V end lost 5 bases, the J end lost 3 bases, and 16 bases lay between the germline ends. The CDR3, as DNA: TGTGCCAGCAGCTTGGGGGGTCGGGGGTCTAATGAAAAACTGTTTTTT. As protein: CASSLGGRGSNEKLFF.

The chain employs TRBV7-2 and TRBJ2-1, with D possibly TRBD2 on 6 matching bases. V dropped 1 base and J dropped 8 bases, with 18 bases sitting between them. The length of the CDR3 is 16 residues. The V gene's germline CDR1 is SGHTA and CDR2 FQGNSA. CDR3 bases: TGTGCCAGCAGCTTAGGGGCAGGATGGACGGGAGATGAGCAGTTCTTC. Protein product: CASSLGAGWTGDEQFF.

The V call is TRBV7-3, the J call TRBJ2-3; 8 bases match TRBD2. CDR3 length: 18 amino acids. Trimming took 1 base from V and 2 from J; bases not matched to a gene: 11. Germline CDR1 SGHTA, CDR2 FQGTGA. The CDR3 spells CASSLKGTRGSDTDTQYF. CDR3 nucleotide sequence: TGTGCCAGCAGCTTAAAAGGGACTAGGGGATCGGACACAGATACGCAGTATTTT.

The chain joins TRBV6-5 to TRBJ2-2; D remains ambiguous. This CDR3 region has 12 residues. Germline-derived CDR1 and CDR2 are MNHEY and SVGAGI. The V gene lost 6 bases and the J gene lost 6 bases, with 8 bases spanning the gap. Here the CDR3 reads CASRNFAGELFF. The CDR3 DNA is TGTGCCAGCAGGAACTTCGCCGGGGAGCTGTTTTTT.

This clone has more than one count but fewer than ten. CDR3 in amino acids: CASSLGLVGTDTQYF. The CDR3 bases are TGTGCCAGCAGTTTAGGCCTAGTGGGCACAGATACGCAGTATTTT. The V gene is TRBV28, the J gene TRBJ2-3, with D unresolved. This CDR3 has 15 residues. Germline V gives CDR1 MDHEN, CDR2 SYDVKM. V was clipped by 2 bases and J by 1 base, with 10 bases between them.

V gene TRBV29-1 combines with J gene TRBJ2-1, with TRBD2 identical over 12 bases. Germline V lookup: CDR1 SQVTM, CDR2 ANQGSEA. This CDR3 contains 14 residues. The V segment lost 6 bases and the J segment 8 bases; nucleotides outside the gene matches: 8. The CDR3 spells CSVALAGGLDEQFF. The CDR3 nucleotides read TGCAGCGTAGCACTAGCGGGAGGTCTTGATGAGCAGTTCTTC.

Within the sample, this clone is large. This chain joins TRBV10-3 and TRBJ2-3; D is undetermined. V gave up 2 bases and J gave up 5 bases, with 5 bases separating them. CDR3 length: 12 residues. Germline V gives CDR1 ENHRY, CDR2 SYGVKD. CDR3 in amino acids: CAISEKGDTQYF. CDR3 DNA sequence: TGTGCCATCAGTGAGAAAGGAGATACGCAGTATTTT.

The CDR3 loop is CASTTGLQETQYF. Written as DNA, the CDR3 is TGTGCCAGCACCACGGGGTTGCAAGAGACCCAGTACTTC. The chain combines TRBV6-5 with TRBJ2-5; maybe TRBD2 (5 bases). Per the germline V gene, CDR1 is MNHEY and CDR2 is SVGAGI. V lost 7 bases to trimming and J lost 2 bases, with 11 bases between them. The CDR3 has 13 amino acids.

CDR3 region: CASSQGLAASVQETQYF. The CDR3, as DNA: TGTGCCAGCAGCCAGGGACTAGCGGCTTCCGTTCAGGAGACCCAGTACTTC. V and J are TRBV14 and TRBJ2-5, with 11 bases that match TRBD2. This CDR3 is built from 17 residues. Germline V gene lookup returns CDR1 SGHDN and CDR2 FVKESK. The V segment lost 3 bases and the J segment 5 bases; nucleotides outside the gene matches: 11.

J is TRBJ2-1 and V is TRBV4-2; possibly TRBD2 for D (5 bases). The CDR3 runs 17 residues. Trimming removed 0 bases from V and 0 bases from J, with 12 bases in between. The germline CDR1 and CDR2 sequences are LGHNA and YNFKEQ. The CDR3 sequence: CASSQEEEGASYNEQFF. The CDR3 nucleotides read TGTGCCAGCAGCCAAGAGGAAGAGGGAGCCTCCTACAATGAGCAGTTCTTC.

The rearrangement links TRBV4-1 to TRBJ1-5; D is unclear. The CDR3 has 16 amino acids. V lost 0 bases, J lost 3 bases, and 12 bases lay in between. The V gene's germline CDR1 is MGHRA and CDR2 YSYEKL. The CDR3 sequence is CASSQEPGSINQPQHF. DNA of the CDR3: TGCGCCAGCAGCCAAGAGCCAGGTTCTATCAATCAGCCCCAGCATTTT.

This chain links TRBV27 with TRBJ2-7; 10 positions agree with TRBD2. J lost 2 bases, V lost 2 bases, and 6 bases had no gene match. The germline CDR1 and CDR2 sequences are MNHEY and SMNVEV (reference sequence). The CDR3 extends over 16 amino acids. As DNA, the CDR3 is TGTGCCAGCAGTTTACTTCGGACTAGCGGACCCTACGAGCAGTACTTC. Translated, it gives CASSLLRTSGPYEQYF.

The chain carries TRBV6-6 and TRBJ1-1; D is uncertain. This CDR3 region has 13 residues. Germline CDR1 reads MNHNY; CDR2 reads SVGAGI (reference sequence). V gave up 0 bases and J gave up 1 base, with 3 bases separating them. The CDR3: CASSYSENTEAFF. The CDR3 DNA is TGTGCCAGCAGTTACTCGGAGAACACTGAAGCTTTCTTT.

This chain links TRBV9 with TRBJ2-7, with D uncertain. The CDR3 covers 15 residues. The germline V gene encodes CDR1 SGDLS and CDR2 YYNGEE. V lost 0 bases to trimming and J lost 0 bases, with 10 bases between them. The CDR3 loop reads CASSVDSFSSYEQYF. CDR3 nucleotide sequence: TGTGCCAGCAGCGTAGATAGCTTTAGCTCCTACGAGCAGTACTTC.

The chain recombines TRBV6-4 with TRBJ1-2; D not certain. Trimming cost V 9 bases and J 1 base, with 12 bases left between them. This CDR3 has 13 residues. Germline assignment: CDR1 MRHNA and CDR2 SNTAGT. The CDR3 DNA follows: TGTGCCAGAACCCGACCTCTTAACTATGGCTACACCTTC. It is translated as CARTRPLNYGYTF.

This chain uses TRBV5-4 with TRBJ2-3; D call uncertain. The V gene's germline CDR1 is SGHNT and CDR2 YYREEE (reference sequence). Trimming stripped 3 bases from V and 2 bases from J, with 13 bases between. The CDR3 loop spans 15 amino acids. The CDR3 DNA sequence: TGTGCCAGCAGCTCCCGGCGAGACACCACAGATACGCAGTATTTT. Translation gives CASSSRRDTTDTQYF.

This chain joins TRBV5-1 and TRBJ1-2, with D unclear. Germline V gives CDR1 SGHRS, CDR2 YFSETQ. The ends were cut back, 4 bases at V and 2 bases at J, with 15 bases in the middle. This CDR3 is built from 15 residues. As DNA, the CDR3 is TGCGCCAGCAGCACCGGGTCCCAGTGGAACTATGGCTACACCTTC. Its translation is CASSTGSQWNYGYTF.

This sequence joins TRBV7-2 and TRBJ1-2; 7 nucleotides align to TRBD1. Germline CDR1 reads SGHTA; CDR2 reads FQGNSA. The CDR3 totals 14 residues. V shed 4 bases and J 0 bases; nucleotides not matched to a gene: 2. CDR3 nucleotide sequence: TGTGCCAGCAGCTACGACAGGGCTAACTATGGCTACACCTTC. Amino acid sequence: CASSYDRANYGYTF.

This chain joins TRBV30 and TRBJ2-6; a possible D gene is TRBD2 (5 bases). Germline V lookup: CDR1 GTSNPN, CDR2 SVGIG (reference sequence). V shed 8 bases and J shed 0 bases, with 11 bases lying between them. This CDR3 contains 14 residues. CDR3 sequence: CAARRPSGANVLTF. The CDR3 DNA follows: TGTGCCGCCAGGAGGCCCTCTGGGGCCAACGTCCTGACTTTC.

V and J are TRBV30 and TRBJ1-5, with D perhaps matching TRBD1 (5 bases). Germline V CDR1 and CDR2: GTSNPN, SVGIG (reference sequence). Trimming stripped 7 bases from V and 0 bases from J, with 10 bases between. CDR3 size: 13 residues. The CDR3 coding sequence is TGTGCCTTCGGGACGGGTAGCAATCAGCCCCAGCATTTT. It specifies CAFGTGSNQPQHF.

V and J are TRBV6-1 and TRBJ2-1; 16 bases agree with TRBD2. J was trimmed by 6 bases and V by 3 bases; bases with no gene match: 11. CDR1 is MNHNS and CDR2 is SASEGT in the germline V gene. The CDR3 is 19 amino acids. CDR3 loop: CASSEWGLAGGPYINEQFF. The CDR3 DNA reads as TGTGCCAGCAGTGAGTGGGGACTAGCGGGAGGGCCTTATATCAATGAGCAGTTCTTC.

V is TRBV10-3 and J is TRBJ2-2; D ambiguous. Germline V gene sequence: CDR1 ENHRY, CDR2 SYGVKD. Trimming removed 0 bases at V and 5 bases at J, with 4 bases between. The CDR3 runs 13 residues. The CDR3 here is CAISESGTGELFF. The CDR3 DNA sequence: TGTGCCATCAGTGAGTCGGGGACCGGGGAGCTGTTTTTT.

CDR3 sequence reads: CASAIYRGQDEQYF. CDR3 coding DNA: TGTGCTAGTGCCATTTACAGGGGGCAGGACGAGCAGTACTTC. V and J are TRBV12-5 and TRBJ2-7, with 9 bases identical to TRBD1. Germline trimming cut 7 bases from V and 5 bases from J; bases unmatched to any gene: 9. CDR1 and CDR2 (germline): LGHNT, FRNRAP. The CDR3 is 14 amino acids.

This chain connects TRBV28 to TRBJ2-6; the D gene is possibly TRBD1 (6 bases). The CDR3 runs 17 residues. Trimming stripped 6 bases from V and 0 bases from J, with 15 bases between. CDR1 and CDR2 (germline): MDHEN, SYDVKM. In nucleotides, the CDR3 is TGTGCCAGCAGGCCCGCCGGGACACCCTCTGGGGCCAACGTCCTGACTTTC. Protein product: CASRPAGTPSGANVLTF.